These T cell receptor beta chains were read from a single sample in a study of vaccination effects on CD4 cells after COVID-19. Using immunoSEQ multiplex PCR, the repertoire was profiled, and TCRdb retains in-frame clones only, with some absent. The top ten clones hold 10% to 11% of a sample with 40,000 to 45,000 clones, around 76% of them seen once. These receptors' targets are unknown. The specimen was CD4+ T cells from PBMCs cultured with SARS-CoV-2 spike peptides, collected before COVID-19 vaccination. The receptors derive from a human donor who received a COVID-19 vaccine. The CDR3 runs from the conserved cysteine through the conserved F or W. The order of the fields is clone size, J gene, V gene, D gene, CDR3 protein, CDR3 DNA. The D gene is left open where the match is weak. Some rows mark clone size as missing; the rest say once, few, many or name a class of expanded clone.

.,TRBJ2-1,TRBV18,.,CASSPPGRKSPYNEQFF,TGTGCCAGCTCACCTCCGGGCCGAAAGAGTCCCTACAATGAGCAGTTCTTC
.,TRBJ2-3,TRBV5-1,.,CASSLTTDTQYF,TGCGCCAGCAGCTTGACGACAGATACGCAGTATTTT
few,TRBJ2-2,TRBV7-2,.,CASSLRGGQNTGELFF,TGTGCCAGCAGCTTACGGGGAGGCCAGAACACCGGGGAGCTGTTTTTT
few,TRBJ2-3,TRBV10-2,.,CASSEVADTQYF,TGCGCCAGCAGTGAGGTGGCAGATACGCAGTATTTT
.,TRBJ2-2,TRBV5-1,.,CASSSLTGDTGELFF,TGCGCCAGCAGCTCCCTGACAGGAGACACCGGGGAGCTGTTTTTT
.,TRBJ2-1,TRBV19,TRBD1,CASSSDRAVYNEQFF,TGTGCCAGTAGTTCAGACAGGGCGGTCTACAATGAGCAGTTCTTC
few,TRBJ1-1,TRBV18,TRBD1,CASSAGQGQGTEAFF,TGTGCCAGCTCGGCGGGACAGGGACAGGGCACTGAAGCTTTCTTT
few,TRBJ2-2,TRBV7-3,.,CASSQGHHNTGELFF,TGTGCCAGCAGCCAGGGACACCATAACACCGGGGAGCTGTTTTTT
.,TRBJ2-2,TRBV18,TRBD1,CASSRNRDRGRVTAGELFF,TGTGCCAGCTCGCGGAACCGGGACAGGGGACGCGTTACCGCCGGGGAGCTGTTTTTT
.,TRBJ2-1,TRBV5-1,TRBD1,CASSLVAGGNNEQFF,TGCGCCAGCAGCTTGGTGGCAGGGGGTAACAATGAGCAGTTCTTC
.,TRBJ1-2,TRBV2,.,CASTYPGPGEGYTF,TGTGCCAGCACTTATCCGGGACCCGGCGAGGGCTACACCTTC
.,TRBJ1-5,TRBV6-4,.,CASSEGGGDQPQHF,TGTGCCAGCAGTGAAGGGGGAGGCGATCAGCCCCAGCATTTT
.,TRBJ1-2,TRBV10-3,TRBD1,CAISGTGGDYGYTF,TGTGCCATCAGTGGGACAGGGGGGGACTATGGCTACACCTTC
few,TRBJ2-5,TRBV7-9,.,CASSLGDIGQETQYF,TGTGCCAGCAGCTTAGGGGACATAGGCCAAGAGACCCAGTACTTC
.,TRBJ1-2,TRBV6-5,TRBD1,CASSYSSGGYGYTF,TGTGCCAGCAGTTACTCGTCAGGGGGCTATGGCTACACCTTC
.,TRBJ1-5,TRBV19,.,CASSILASLEPQHF,.
.,TRBJ2-2,TRBV4-2,TRBD1,CASSQNGQANTGELFF,TGTGCCAGCAGCCAGAACGGACAGGCGAACACCGGGGAGCTGTTTTTT
.,TRBJ2-5,TRBV5-1,TRBD2,CASSLGVAGGEETQYF,TGCGCCAGCAGCTTGGGGGTAGCGGGGGGCGAGGAGACCCAGTACTTC
.,TRBJ2-5,TRBV11-2,.,CASSLGRGRRAGETQYF,TGTGCCAGCAGCCTCGGGCGGGGGCGGAGGGCCGGGGAGACCCAGTACTTC
.,TRBJ1-5,TRBV9,TRBD1,CASSPTGFSNQPQHF,TGTGCCAGCAGCCCGACAGGGTTTAGCAATCAGCCCCAGCATTTT
few,TRBJ1-3,TRBV7-4,.,CASSLGSSGNTIYF,TGTGCCAGCAGCTTGGGGAGTTCTGGAAACACCATATATTTT
few,TRBJ1-5,TRBV4-1,.,CASSQVGSGPDQPQHF,TGCGCCAGCAGCCAAGTAGGGTCAGGGCCTGATCAGCCCCAGCATTTT